This TCR beta chain was retrieved from a study of radiotherapy plus CTLA-4 blockade in lung cancer. In the study overall: 15% to 20% of patients responded objectively, and approximately 31% achieved disease control.

About this clone itself: Its specificity is unknown.

Data came from immunoSEQ multiplex PCR; TCRdb stores just in-frame clones and leaves some out. The sample shows roughly 62,000 clones, 77% of them seen only once. Germline V gene sequence: CDR1 SGHRS, CDR2 YFSETQ. The CDR3 runs to 16 residues. V was cut by 0 bases and J by 1 base, with 12 bases left in between. Whole-study findings and limits: Blood saw expansion of tumor-derived TCR clones after radiotherapy plus ipilimumab.

Those with chemo-refractory metastatic non-small-cell lung cancer were treated with focal radiation combined with CTLA-4 blockade using ipilimumab. This clonotype was sampled from a human donor with non-small cell lung cancer who had a complete response to radiotherapy plus ipilimumab. The sample in question was peripheral blood, obtained from a patient treated with radiotherapy plus ipilimumab. J is TRBJ2-3 and V is TRBV5-1; D is ambiguous. The CDR3 protein is CASSLAGRFGTDTQYF. CDR3 bases: TGCGCCAGCAGCTTGGCAGGCAGATTCGGCACAGATACGCAGTATTTT.